The 25 T cell receptor beta chains reported below all come from one sample, sequenced in a study of early T cells in non-severe SARS-CoV-2 infection. TCRdb ran MiXCR on the 5' RACE reads and lists one entry per CDR3 protein. The sample contains tens of thousands of distinct CDR3 sequences, about 6% of which appear only once. Material: whole blood, obtained at baseline. All receptors come from an adult who was a healthcare worker with PCR-confirmed SARS-CoV-2 infection or an uninfected control (not recorded which).

This clonotype was counted only a few times. The chain recombines TRBV7-9 with TRBJ2-2; the D is unclear. This CDR3 is built from 12 residues. The V end lost 5 bases, the J end lost 6 bases, and 7 bases lay between the germline ends. Germline V gene sequence: CDR1 SEHNR, CDR2 FQNEAQ (reference sequence). The chain's CDR3 is CASSPTAGELFF. The CDR3, as DNA: TGTGCCAGCAGCCCCACGGCCGGGGAGCTGTTTTTT.

This clonotype was seen ten or more times. The chain carries TRBV4-2 and TRBJ1-1; unclear D gene. The V end was cut by 0 bases, the J end by 1 base, with 9 bases between. This CDR3 spans 15 amino acids. Germline lookup yields CDR1 LGHNA and CDR2 YNFKEQ. DNA of the CDR3: TGTGCCAGCAGCCAAGAATTGGCAGAGAACACTGAAGCTTTCTTT. Protein: CASSQELAENTEAFF.

This clonotype was observed many times. The V gene is TRBV11-3, the J gene TRBJ2-7, with no clear D. The CDR3 spans 15 residues. Trimming stripped 3 bases from V and 2 bases from J, with 14 bases between. The V gene's germline CDR1 is SGHNT and CDR2 YENEEA. The CDR3 nucleotides read TGTGCCAGCAGCTTTCGTGACGGCCCTGCCTACGAGCAGTACTTC. This codes for CASSFRDGPAYEQYF.

In its sample, this clonotype was seen many times. The rearrangement links TRBV7-3 to TRBJ2-3; 9 positions match TRBD2. J gave up 4 bases and V 4 bases, and 12 bases lay outside the gene matches. Germline V gives CDR1 SGHTA, CDR2 FQGTGA. The CDR3 length is 17 residues. This CDR3 reads CASSSFRLAAAADTQYF. DNA for the CDR3: TGTGCCAGCAGCTCATTCCGACTAGCGGCCGCGGCAGATACGCAGTATTTT.

This clonotype was picked up a small number of times. The rearrangement links TRBV20-1 to TRBJ2-2; tentatively, D is TRBD1 or TRBD2 (6 bases each). V was shortened by 1 base and J by 1 base, with 10 bases between the two germline ends. CDR3 size: 15 residues. Germline CDR1 is DFQATT and CDR2 is SNEGSKA (reference sequence). This CDR3 is CSARVGGRNTGELFF. In DNA, the CDR3 is TGCAGTGCTAGAGTAGGGGGGAGGAACACCGGGGAGCTGTTTTTT.

This clonotype was counted many times. The chain joins TRBV6-5 to TRBJ2-7; D unresolved. Germline loops: CDR1 MNHEY, CDR2 SVGAGI. This CDR3 is built from 14 residues. V lost 0 bases and J lost 7, with 13 bases in between. CDR3 protein: CASSYSISREEQYF. CDR3 nucleotide sequence: TGTGCCAGCAGTTACTCGATCAGCCGAGAGGAGCAGTACTTC.

This clonotype was seen at least ten times. The chain recombines TRBV2 with TRBJ1-2, with TRBD1 as a possible D gene (5 bases). V dropped 3 bases and J dropped 5 bases, with 13 bases sitting between them. The CDR3 is 14 residues long. From germline, CDR1 is SNHLY and CDR2 FYNNEI. The CDR3, as DNA: TGTGCCAGCAGTGAGACTGACGGGGGGTATGGCTACACCTTC. This encodes CASSETDGGYGYTF.

This clonotype was found many times. V and J are TRBV4-3 and TRBJ2-5; D possibly corresponds to TRBD2 (7 bases). The germline CDR1 and CDR2 sequences are LGHNA and YSLEER. CDR3 length: 13 residues. Trimming cost V 1 base and J 5 bases, with 8 bases left between them. CDR3: CASSQAGGETQYF. The CDR3 nucleotides read TGCGCCAGCAGCCAAGCGGGGGGCGAGACCCAGTACTTC.

This clonotype was seen ten or more times. The V call is TRBV7-3, the J call TRBJ2-7; TRBD2 agrees at 9 bases. The CDR3 is 15 residues long. From germline, CDR1 is SGHTA and CDR2 FQGTGA. J gave up 4 bases and V 2 bases, and 6 bases lay outside the gene matches. The CDR3 DNA is TGTGCCAGCAGCTTAGATAGCGGGGGTACATACGAGCAGTACTTC. It codes for CASSLDSGGTYEQYF.

The chain employs TRBV28 and TRBJ2-5; the match to TRBD2 covers 8 bases. This CDR3 is built from 14 residues. Germline V gene lookup returns CDR1 MDHEN and CDR2 SYDVKM. After removal of 10 bases from V and 1 base from J, the junction contained 8 bases not matched to a gene. This CDR3 is CATSSGSIQETQYF. The CDR3, as DNA: TGTGCCACCAGCAGCGGGAGTATCCAAGAGACCCAGTACTTC.

This clonotype was seen only a few times. The chain couples TRBV11-2 to TRBJ1-6; D not resolved. The germline CDR1 and CDR2 sequences are SGHAT and FQNNGV. The CDR3 length is 13 residues. With 5 bases removed from V and 6 bases from J, the gap between germline ends came to 8 bases. The CDR3 reads CASSRDFNSPLHF. CDR3 in DNA: TGTGCCAGCAGCCGTGATTTTAATTCACCCCTCCACTTT.

The chain uses TRBV6-4 and TRBJ2-2; a possible D gene is TRBD1 (5 bases). Germline CDR1 and CDR2: MRHNA and SNTAGT. CDR3 length: 13 amino acids. Trimming cost V 3 bases and J 6 bases, with 8 bases left between them. The CDR3 protein is CASSEDTPGELFF. CDR3 nucleotide sequence: TGTGCCAGCAGTGAGGACACCCCCGGGGAGCTGTTTTTT.

This clonotype has more than one count but fewer than ten. CDR3 sequence: CASTSFGLNTDTQYF. Written as DNA, the CDR3 is TGTGCCAGCACCTCCTTCGGACTGAACACAGATACGCAGTATTTT. The chain links TRBV12-3 or TRBV12-4 to TRBJ2-3; TRBD2 might be the D (5 bases). The CDR3 consists of 15 residues. The V end lost 7 bases, the J end lost 2 bases, and 16 bases lay between the germline ends.

This clonotype was seen many times. The chain combines TRBV20-1 with TRBJ2-3, with TRBD2 as a possible D gene (6 bases). This CDR3 comprises 15 residues. Deletions cut 6 bases from V and 0 bases from J, with 16 bases between. Germline loops: CDR1 DFQATT, CDR2 SNEGSKA (reference sequence). DNA for the CDR3: TGCAGTGCGCAGAGGAGGGCGACGAGCACAGATACGCAGTATTTT. Translating it yields CSAQRRATSTDTQYF.

In this sample, this clonotype turned up a few times. V usage is TRBV30 and J usage is TRBJ1-5; D not certain. Looked up from germline, CDR1 is GTSNPN and CDR2 is SVGIG (reference sequence). The ends were cut back, 2 bases at V and 0 bases at J, with 11 bases in the middle. CDR3 length equals 15 residues. The CDR3 DNA follows: TGTGCCTGGAGTCGTCAGACCTATAGCAATCAGCCCCAGCATTTT. Translated: CAWSRQTYSNQPQHF.

Comment on this clonotype: This may be a read error, as it is one base from a much larger clone. The rearrangement uses TRBV25-1 and TRBJ2-1; 8 positions match TRBD2. Germline values: CDR1 MGHDK, CDR2 SYGVNS. The CDR3 is made up of 14 amino acids. The DNA for the CDR3 is TGTGCCAGCAGTGAACGGGGGGGGCCGAGGGAGCAGTCCTTC. This sequence encodes CASSERGGPREQSF.

This clonotype has a count of ten or more. The chain couples TRBV27 to TRBJ2-3; D remains ambiguous. Germline V gives CDR1 MNHEY, CDR2 SMNVEV (reference sequence). V lost 2 bases and J 6 bases, leaving 9 bases between the germline ends. This CDR3 is built from 13 residues. CDR3 coding DNA: TGTGCCAGCAGTTTAATCCCGGTGGATACGCAGTATTTT. It yields the protein CASSLIPVDTQYF.

This clonotype appeared a few times. This chain joins TRBV20-1 and TRBJ2-5, with a weak D call TRBD2 (5 bases). This CDR3 has 13 amino acids. V was trimmed by 5 bases and J by 2 bases, leaving 12 bases between them. Germline assignment: CDR1 DFQATT and CDR2 SNEGSKA (reference sequence). For the CDR3, the DNA is TGCAGTGCTCCACCTAGCAGGCAAGAGACCCAGTACTTC. This sequence encodes CSAPPSRQETQYF.

The table lists this clonotype with a few counts. The CDR3 coding sequence is TGTGCCAGCTCACCAAGGGGACAGGACACAGATACGCAGTATTTT. This codes for CASSPRGQDTDTQYF. This sequence joins TRBV18 and TRBJ2-3; TRBD1 aligns across 8 bases. The CDR3 covers 15 residues. Germline CDR1 reads KGHSH; CDR2 reads LQKENI. The V segment lost 2 bases and the J segment 2 bases; nucleotides outside the gene matches: 3. The full variable domain, with the rest looked up from reference TRBV18 and TRBJ2-3, is NAGVMQNPRHLVRRRGQEARLRCSPMKGHSHVYWYRQLPEEGLKFMVYLQKENIIDESGMPKERFSAEFPKEGPSILRIQQVVRGDSAAYFCASSPRGQDTDTQYFGPGTRLTVL.

Only a few counts were recorded for this clonotype. The chain recombines TRBV6-1 with TRBJ1-4; D gene unclear. Germline CDR1 is MNHNS and CDR2 is SASEGT. This CDR3 spans 13 amino acids. Trimming left V 8 bases short and J 0 bases short, with 7 bases between. The CDR3 reads CASALSTNEKLFF. The DNA of the CDR3 is TGTGCCAGCGCCCTCTCAACTAATGAAAAACTGTTTTTT.

This clonotype showed up many times. V usage is TRBV20-1 and J usage is TRBJ1-1; D might be TRBD1 (6 bases). The germline V gene encodes CDR1 DFQATT and CDR2 SNEGSKA (reference sequence). The CDR3 spans 13 residues. Trimming took 3 bases from V and 4 from J, leaving 12 bases between them. The CDR3 here is CSARDTGFTEAFF. The CDR3 DNA sequence: TGCAGTGCTAGGGACACAGGGTTCACTGAAGCTTTCTTT.

This clonotype was seen repeatedly, ten times or more. CDR3 sequence: CASSITGTSGGPIADTQYF. The CDR3 coding sequence is TGTGCCAGCAGCATTACCGGGACTAGCGGGGGCCCCATTGCAGATACGCAGTATTTT. The J gene is TRBJ2-3, the V gene TRBV7-2; TRBD2 matches 14 bases. The germline gives CDR1 SGHTA, CDR2 FQGNSA. After removal of 5 bases from V and 4 bases from J, the junction contained 14 bases not matched to a gene. This CDR3 region has 19 residues.

The chain has TRBV7-2 and TRBJ2-5; TRBD2 is a possible D gene (6 bases). Germline V gives CDR1 SGHTA, CDR2 FQGNSA. Between the trimmed V and J ends, which lost 5 bases and 4 bases, there was a span of 14 bases. The CDR3 covers 14 residues. The CDR3 region is CASSPVLGGETQYF. The CDR3 DNA reads as TGTGCCAGCAGCCCGGTCCTGGGGGGAGAGACCCAGTACTTC.

This clonotype was picked up many times. This chain uses TRBV18 with TRBJ2-7, with D possibly being TRBD2 (6 bases). The CDR3 length is 14 residues. Germline loops: CDR1 KGHSH, CDR2 LQKENI. V was trimmed by 3 bases and J by 7 bases, leaving 16 bases between them. CDR3 coding DNA: TGTGCCAGCTCACCTCCGGAGGGGCTGCGGGAGCAGTACTTC. Translating gives CASSPPEGLREQYF.

This clonotype appeared a few times. An end of the junction differs from the germline gene, which may be a read error. The chain links TRBV7-7 to TRBJ2-5; TRBD2 matches at 8 bases. This CDR3 spans 16 amino acids. The germline V gene encodes CDR1 SSHAT and CDR2 FNYEAQ (reference sequence). This chain's CDR3 is CASSLGAGGFQETQYF. The CDR3 DNA follows: TGTGCTAGCAGCTTAGGGGCGGGAGGTTTCCAAGAGACCCAGTACTTC. The variable domain in full, completed from reference TRBV7-7 and TRBJ2-5, reads GAGVSQSPRYKVTKRGQDVTLRCDPISSHATLYWYQQALGQGPEFLTYFNYEAQPDKSGLPSDRFSAERPEGSISTLTIQRTEQRDSAMYRCASSLGAGGFQETQYFGPGTRLLVL.